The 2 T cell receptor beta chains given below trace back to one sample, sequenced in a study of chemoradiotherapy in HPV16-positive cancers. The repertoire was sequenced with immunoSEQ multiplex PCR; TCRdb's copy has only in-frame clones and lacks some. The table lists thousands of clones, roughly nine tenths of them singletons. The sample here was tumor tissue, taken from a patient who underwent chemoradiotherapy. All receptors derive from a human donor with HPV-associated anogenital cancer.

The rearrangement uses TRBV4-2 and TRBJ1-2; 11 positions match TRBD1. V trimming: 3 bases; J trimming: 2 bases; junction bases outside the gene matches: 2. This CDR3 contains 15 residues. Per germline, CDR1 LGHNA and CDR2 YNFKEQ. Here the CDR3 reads CASSQGQGENYGYTF. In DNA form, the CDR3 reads TGTGCCAGCAGCCAGGGACAGGGGGAAAACTATGGCTACACCTTC.

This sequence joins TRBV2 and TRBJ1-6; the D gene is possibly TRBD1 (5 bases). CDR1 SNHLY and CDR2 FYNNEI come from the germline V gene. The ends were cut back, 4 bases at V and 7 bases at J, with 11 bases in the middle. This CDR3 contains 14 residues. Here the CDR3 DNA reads TGTGCCAGCAGTGTTGGGGGAGGGAATTCACCCCTCCACTTT. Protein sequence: CASSVGGGNSPLHF.